Listed here are 29 T cell receptor beta chains from one sample, sequenced in a study of T cell responses to AZD1222 COVID-19 vaccine. Sequenced by immunoSEQ multiplex PCR; TCRdb stores in-frame clones only, minus some. This table holds 75,000 to 85,000 clones, roughly 89% found once. Sequenced here: peripheral blood, sampled 28 days after the second AZD1222 dose. The source of these receptors is an adult who received the AZD1222 COVID-19 vaccine.

This clone came up once. CDR3 protein: CASSPRREDEQYF. The CDR3 coding sequence is TGTGCCAGCTCACCACGCAGGGAAGACGAGCAGTACTTC. J is TRBJ2-7 and V is TRBV18, with D perhaps matching TRBD1 (5 bases). V shed 1 base and J shed 5 bases, with 9 bases lying between them. CDR1 and CDR2 from the germline V gene are KGHSH and LQKENI. CDR3 length equals 13 residues.

The rearrangement uses TRBV5-1 and TRBJ2-3; TRBD2 agrees at 7 bases. This CDR3 contains 15 residues. V lost 0 bases, J lost 4 bases, and 5 bases stayed unmatched. Germline CDR1 and CDR2: SGHRS and YFSETQ. The CDR3 reads CASSLAGGGADTQYF. CDR3 sequence (DNA): TGCGCCAGCAGCTTGGCCGGGGGAGGGGCAGATACGCAGTATTTT.

The chain combines TRBV7-2 with TRBJ1-3, with D tentatively TRBD1 (6 bases). In germline, CDR1 is SGHTA, CDR2 FQGNSA. Trimming cost V 7 bases and J 4 bases, with 17 bases left between them. This CDR3 is built from 15 residues. In DNA, the CDR3 is TGTGCCAGCACAACGTACCAGGGGTCGGGAAACACCATATATTTT. Translating gives CASTTYQGSGNTIYF.

The chain employs TRBV28 and TRBJ2-2; 12 bases line up with TRBD1. This CDR3 is 20 amino acids long. Germline-derived CDR1 and CDR2 are MDHEN and SYDVKM. J gave up 3 bases and V 5 bases, and 16 bases lay outside the gene matches. CDR3 nucleotides: TGTGCCAGCAGTCCACCCGGGACAGGGGGCCTTGGACGTTACACCGGGGAGCTGTTTTTT. This codes for CASSPPGTGGLGRYTGELFF.

This clone is a singleton in its sample. The rearrangement links TRBV29-1 to TRBJ1-5; 7 nucleotides match TRBD1. J lost 3 bases, V lost 5 bases, and 4 bases had no gene match. There are 13 residues in the CDR3. Per the germline V gene, CDR1 is SQVTM and CDR2 is ANQGSEA. CDR3 sequence: CSVSGQYNQPQHF. The CDR3 nucleotides read TGCAGCGTTTCGGGACAGTACAATCAGCCCCAGCATTTT.

Details on this clone: A read error may account for a junction end that differs from germline. The gene calls are TRBV15 and TRBJ1-2; maybe TRBD1 (6 bases). The germline CDR1 and CDR2 sequences are LNHNV and YYDKDF (reference sequence). The CDR3 spans 15 residues. CDR3 protein: CATRRDPGGNYGYTF. Written as DNA, the CDR3 is TGTGCCACCAGAAGAGATCCGGGGGGCAACTATGGCTACACCTTC.

Of note for this clone: Other DNA variants within this sample encode the same CDR3. The chain recombines TRBV27 with TRBJ2-1; D not resolved. Trimming took off 1 base at V and 4 bases at J, with 11 bases between the two ends. The CDR3 has 15 residues. The germline V gene has CDR1 MNHEY and CDR2 SMNVEV (reference sequence). CDR3 sequence reads: CASSLLGGAYNEQFF. The CDR3 nucleotides read TGTGCCAGCAGTTTATTGGGCGGAGCATACAATGAGCAGTTCTTC.

There are a few counts of this clone. CDR3 region: CASRPGEANYYGYTF. The DNA of the CDR3 is TGTGCCAGCAGACCAGGAGAGGCTAACTACTATGGCTACACCTTC. The V gene is TRBV27, the J gene TRBJ1-2, with unresolved D. Germline loops: CDR1 MNHEY, CDR2 SMNVEV (reference sequence). The length of the CDR3 is 15 residues. Trimming pared 6 bases from V and 3 bases from J, leaving 17 bases between.

The chain employs TRBV5-4 and TRBJ2-7; D perhaps matches TRBD2 (7 bases). The CDR3 totals 15 residues. V was clipped by 3 bases and J by 2 bases, with 15 bases between them. The V gene's germline CDR1 is SGHNT and CDR2 YYREEE (reference sequence). This CDR3 reads CASSSRGGPAYEQYF. CDR3 coding DNA: TGTGCCAGCAGCTCAAGGGGGGGCCCAGCCTACGAGCAGTACTTC.

This chain joins TRBV5-6 and TRBJ2-3, with D tentatively TRBD1 or TRBD2 (5 bases each). CDR1 and CDR2 from the germline V gene are SGHDT and YYEEEE. The CDR3 consists of 13 residues. The ends were cut back, 2 bases at V and 5 bases at J, with 9 bases in the middle. The CDR3 loop reads CASSLTGGDTQYF. In nucleotides, the CDR3 is TGTGCCAGCAGCTTAACAGGAGGAGATACGCAGTATTTT. Based on the CDR3 plus reference TRBV5-6 and TRBJ2-3, the full variable domain is DAGVTQSPTHLIKTRGQQVTLRCSPKSGHDTVSWYQQALGQGPQFIFQYYEEEERQRGNFPDRFSGHQFPNYSSELNVNALLLGDSALYLCASSLTGGDTQYFGPGTRLTVL.

This clone was counted once. The genes are TRBV7-8 and TRBJ1-6; TRBD1 agrees at 10 bases. CDR1 and CDR2 from the germline V gene are SGHVS and FQNEAQ. V lost 3 bases, J lost 3 bases, and 8 bases stayed unmatched. CDR3 length: 18 residues. The CDR3 here is CASSLDPGTGVYNSPLHF. The CDR3 DNA follows: TGTGCCAGCAGCTTGGACCCCGGGACAGGGGTCTATAATTCACCCCTCCACTTT.

This sequence joins TRBV6-4 and TRBJ2-3; 7 bases agree with TRBD1. CDR1 and CDR2 (germline): MRHNA, SNTAGT. The CDR3 covers 14 residues. V was pared by 0 bases and J by 4 bases, with 1 base of the junction left unmatched. CDR3 DNA sequence: TGTGCCAGCAGTGACTCAGGGGGCTCAGATACGCAGTATTTT. As protein: CASSDSGGSDTQYF.

The chain uses TRBV2 and TRBJ1-4; D gene uncertain. V lost 4 bases to trimming and J lost 3 bases, with 12 bases between them. CDR3 length equals 15 residues. Germline V CDR1 and CDR2: SNHLY, FYNNEI. CDR3 nucleotide sequence: TGTGCCAGCAGTGGCTACGGGCTCTCTAATGAAAAACTGTTTTTT. Translation gives CASSGYGLSNEKLFF.

This CDR3 reads CASSAQSGGKLFF. CDR3 DNA: TGTGCCAGCAGCGCCCAATCGGGGGGAAAACTGTTTTTT. The rearrangement links TRBV9 to TRBJ1-4, with a possible D match to TRBD1 (5 bases). From germline, CDR1 is SGDLS and CDR2 YYNGEE. The CDR3 runs to 13 residues. V dropped 3 bases and J dropped 10 bases, with 13 bases sitting between them.

The DNA of the CDR3 is TGCAGTGCTAGTATGGGGGTGGGAAACATTCAGTACTTC. This sequence encodes CSASMGVGNIQYF. The gene calls are TRBV20-1 and TRBJ2-4; TRBD1 or TRBD2 may be the D gene (5 bases each). This CDR3 is built from 13 residues. V lost 3 bases and J 6 bases, leaving 12 bases between the germline ends. Germline CDR1 reads DFQATT; CDR2 reads SNEGSKA (reference sequence).

V gene TRBV11-1 combines with J gene TRBJ2-2; 10 bases fit TRBD1. V shed 5 bases, J shed 3 bases, and the junction held 6 bases outside the gene matches. CDR3 size: 16 residues. The germline gives CDR1 SGHAT, CDR2 FQDESV (reference sequence). The CDR3 nucleotides are TGTGCCAGCAGCCCCGACAGGGGGCATGACACCGGGGAGCTGTTTTTT. Translating it yields CASSPDRGHDTGELFF.

The count of this clone is one. The V and J genes are TRBV7-9 and TRBJ1-1, with D uncertain. Germline V gene sequence: CDR1 SEHNR, CDR2 FQNEAQ (reference sequence). The CDR3 has 13 residues. Trimming took off 0 bases at V and 6 bases at J, with 8 bases between the two ends. The CDR3 nucleotides read TGTGCCAGCAGCTTAGCGGGCCAGCCTGAAGCTTTCTTT. Its protein product is CASSLAGQPEAFF.

The rearrangement uses TRBV4-3 and TRBJ2-7, with 8 bases matching TRBD1. Per the germline V gene, CDR1 is LGHNA and CDR2 is YSLEER. J gave up 2 bases and V 4 bases, and 13 bases lay outside the gene matches. The CDR3 totals 17 residues. This CDR3 reads CASSPGGPGQVTYEQYF. The CDR3 region has the DNA TGCGCCAGCAGCCCTGGGGGACCGGGACAGGTGACCTACGAGCAGTACTTC.

A single count supports this clone. The chain employs TRBV27 and TRBJ2-2, with 14 bases aligning to TRBD2. Germline lookup yields CDR1 MNHEY and CDR2 SMNVEV (reference sequence). The V gene end was trimmed by 5 bases and the J gene end by 0 bases; junction bases not matched to a gene: 2. There are 17 residues in the CDR3. CDR3 DNA: TGTGCCAGCAGTAGACTAGCGGGGGGGCCGAACACCGGGGAGCTGTTTTTT. It codes for CASSRLAGGPNTGELFF.

The chain is built from TRBV15 and TRBJ2-7; 8 bases agree with TRBD2. The germline CDR1 and CDR2 sequences are LNHNV and YYDKDF (reference sequence). V shed 0 bases, J shed 0 bases, and the junction held 4 bases outside the gene matches. CDR3 size: 16 residues. Here the CDR3 DNA reads TGTGCCACCAGCAGAGATCGGAGCGGGGGCTCCTACGAGCAGTACTTC. Amino acid sequence: CATSRDRSGGSYEQYF.

The chain employs TRBV19 and TRBJ2-7, with D perhaps TRBD1 (6 bases). Trimming removed 11 bases from V and 2 bases from J, with 16 bases in between. The CDR3 is 13 amino acids. Germline V gene data show CDR1 as LNHDA and CDR2 as SQIVND (reference sequence). As DNA, the CDR3 is TGTGCCCCAGGGGCCCCAGCTCCCTACGAGCAGTACTTC. It translates to CAPGAPAPYEQYF.

The gene calls are TRBV12-5 and TRBJ1-1, with D possibly matching TRBD1 (5 bases). This CDR3 region has 14 residues. The V end was cut by 2 bases, the J end by 8 bases, with 15 bases between. Germline V lookup: CDR1 LGHNT, CDR2 FRNRAP. The CDR3 region has the DNA TGTGCTAGTGGTTTGAACCCTGGGGCCGGGGAAGCTTTCTTT. Translated: CASGLNPGAGEAFF. The full variable domain, rest sourced from reference TRBV12-5 and TRBJ1-1, is DARVTQTPRHKVTEMGQEVTMRCQPILGHNTVFWYRQTMMQGLELLAYFRNRAPLDDSGMPKDRFSAEMPDATLATLKIQPSEPRDSAVYFCASGLNPGAGEAFFGQGTRLTVV.

This chain joins TRBV12-5 and TRBJ2-7, with D perhaps given as TRBD1 or TRBD2 (5 bases each). This CDR3 is 14 amino acids long. Trimming took 5 bases from V and 2 from J, leaving 13 bases between them. CDR1 is LGHNT, CDR2 FRNRAP, per germline. Written as DNA, the CDR3 is TGTGCTAGTGGTCCGGGGACGTCCACCTACGAGCAGTACTTC. Its translation: CASGPGTSTYEQYF. Looking up the rest from reference TRBV12-5 and TRBJ2-7 gives the full variable domain: DARVTQTPRHKVTEMGQEVTMRCQPILGHNTVFWYRQTMMQGLELLAYFRNRAPLDDSGMPKDRFSAEMPDATLATLKIQPSEPRDSAVYFCASGPGTSTYEQYFGPGTRLTVT.

This clone was observed once. The chain couples TRBV19 to TRBJ1-3; 7 bases agree with TRBD1. CDR1 and CDR2 from the germline V gene are LNHDA and SQIVND (reference sequence). CDR3 size: 13 residues. The junction had 4 bases not matched to a gene; V was cut back by 7 bases and J by 4 bases. The CDR3, as DNA: TGTGCCAGTATCCCGACAGGGGGAAACACCATATATTTT. Amino acids: CASIPTGGNTIYF.

The CDR3 DNA reads as TGTGCCAGCAGTTTAGCCGGGCAGAACACTGAAGCTTTCTTT. Its translation: CASSLAGQNTEAFF. The rearrangement links TRBV28 to TRBJ1-1, with D unclear. From germline, CDR1 is MDHEN and CDR2 SYDVKM. V lost 2 bases, J lost 1 base, and 8 bases lay in between. CDR3 length: 14 amino acids.

This clone was detected only a few times. V is TRBV7-9 and J is TRBJ1-2; tentative D call: TRBD1 (5 bases). The V and J ends lost 5 bases and 4 bases respectively, with 14 bases between them. Germline V gene lookup returns CDR1 SEHNR and CDR2 FQNEAQ (reference sequence). The length of the CDR3 is 14 residues. CDR3 residues: CASSLTEGPYGYTF. The CDR3 nucleotides read TGTGCCAGCAGCCTCACCGAGGGACCCTATGGCTACACCTTC.

J is TRBJ1-5 and V is TRBV3-1 (or the pseudogene TRBV3-2); D ambiguous. This CDR3 is 12 amino acids long. V gave up 8 bases and J gave up 1 base, with 6 bases separating them. Looked up from germline, CDR1 is LGHDT and CDR2 is YNNKEL (reference sequence). The CDR3 here is CASGGSNQPQHF. The CDR3 DNA follows: TGTGCCAGCGGCGGAAGCAATCAGCCCCAGCATTTT.

This clone was seen only a few times. The V gene is TRBV9, the J gene TRBJ2-7; TRBD1 is a possible D gene (6 bases). CDR1 and CDR2 from the germline V gene are SGDLS and YYNGEE. This CDR3 is 15 amino acids long. Trimming stripped 0 bases from V and 5 bases from J, with 15 bases between. In DNA form, the CDR3 reads TGTGCCAGCAGCGTAGCTGGGCAGGGGCAGGACGAGCAGTACTTC. Protein product: CASSVAGQGQDEQYF.

This clone was recorded only once. CDR3 amino acids: CATRAGLGNTGELFF. DNA of the CDR3: TGTGCCACCCGGGCGGGGCTTGGGAACACCGGGGAGCTGTTTTTT. V usage is TRBV19 and J usage is TRBJ2-2; TRBD2 is a possible D gene (6 bases). V lost 10 bases and J 1 base, leaving 16 bases between the germline ends. The CDR3 is 15 amino acids. Germline V gives CDR1 LNHDA, CDR2 SQIVND (reference sequence).